The T cell receptor (beta chain) under discussion was sequenced for a study of blood T cells in healthy people across ages. Study conclusions and caveats: Using unsorted PBMCs precluded a conclusive naive versus antigen-experienced comparison.

This clonotype was observed a handful of times. Its matching antigen is unknown. V dropped 2 bases and J dropped 7; count of bases not matched to a gene: 7. The CDR3 totals 14 residues. Germline assignment: CDR1 MDHEN and CDR2 SYDVKM. Together with a sample-barcoded 5' primer, a J-beta primer mix was included in a second PCR lasting about 6 to 11 cycles. TCRdb ran MiXCR on the 5' RACE reads and lists one entry per CDR3 protein. The profile shows more than 700,000 distinct CDR3 sequences, about 42% of them singletons. The specimen was blood. The chain combines TRBV28 with TRBJ1-2; 7 bases line up with TRBD1. The source is a man at least 80 years old in good health. CDR3 in amino acids: CASSLGQGGRGYTF. The CDR3, as DNA: TGTGCCAGCAGTTTAGGGCAGGGGGGACGTGGCTACACCTTC.